This T cell receptor beta chain derives from a study of blood T cell repertoires in COVID-19. Study at large: Acute-phase and convalescent COVID-19 samples originated in the United States, Italy and Spain. The cDNA or gDNA used as material had been derived from T cells, B-cell-depleted T cells, or PBMCs.

V was pared by 7 bases and J by 1 base, with 6 bases of the junction left unmatched. The CDR3 has 14 amino acids. Looked up from germline, CDR1 is MNHEY and CDR2 is SVGAGI. This clone was counted once. In the authors' methods: Amplification with reference gene primers provided the estimates of nucleated cell counts. Generated by immunoSEQ multiplex PCR, the TCRdb table keeps only in-frame clones and is missing some. D and trimming come from the DNA, and the V and J calls and clone size come from that table. Here the sample spans about 140,000 clones, about 87% being singletons. This TCR was sampled from a human donor in a cohort sampled during active COVID-19. J is TRBJ2-7 and V is TRBV6-5; 8 nucleotides align to TRBD1. The specimen was peripheral blood. For the CDR3, the DNA is TGTGCCAGCAAGAGGGGACAGGCGTCCTACGAGCAGTACTTC. Its translation is CASKRGQASYEQYF.